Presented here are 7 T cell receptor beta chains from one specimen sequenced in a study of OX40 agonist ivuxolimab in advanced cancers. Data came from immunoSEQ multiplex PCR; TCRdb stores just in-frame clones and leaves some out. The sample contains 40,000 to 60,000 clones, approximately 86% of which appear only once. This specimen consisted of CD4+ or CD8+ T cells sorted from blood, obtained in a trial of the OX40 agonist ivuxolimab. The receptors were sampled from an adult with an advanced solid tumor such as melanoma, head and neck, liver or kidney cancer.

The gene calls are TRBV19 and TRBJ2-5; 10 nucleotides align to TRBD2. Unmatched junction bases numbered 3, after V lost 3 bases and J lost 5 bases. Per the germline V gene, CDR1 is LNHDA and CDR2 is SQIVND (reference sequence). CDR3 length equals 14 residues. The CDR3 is CASSIVAGGETQYF. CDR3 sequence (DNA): TGTGCCAGTAGTATTGTAGCGGGGGGTGAGACCCAGTACTTC.

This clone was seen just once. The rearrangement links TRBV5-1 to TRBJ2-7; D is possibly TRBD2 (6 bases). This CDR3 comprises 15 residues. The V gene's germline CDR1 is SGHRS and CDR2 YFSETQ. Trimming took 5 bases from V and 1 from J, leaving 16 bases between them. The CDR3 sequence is CASRGGQGGSYEQYF. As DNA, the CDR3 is TGCGCCAGCAGGGGGGGTCAGGGTGGATCCTACGAGCAGTACTTC.

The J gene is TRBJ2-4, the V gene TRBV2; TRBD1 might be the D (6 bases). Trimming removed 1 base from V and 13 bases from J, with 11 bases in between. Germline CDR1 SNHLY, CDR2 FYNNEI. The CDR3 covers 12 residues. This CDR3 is CASSEGTERQYF. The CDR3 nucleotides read TGTGCCAGCAGTGAAGGGACAGAAAGACAGTACTTC.

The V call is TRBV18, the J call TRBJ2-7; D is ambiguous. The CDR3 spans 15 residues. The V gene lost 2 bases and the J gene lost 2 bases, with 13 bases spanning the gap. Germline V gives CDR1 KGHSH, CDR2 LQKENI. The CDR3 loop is CASSPSPPNAYEQYF. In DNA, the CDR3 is TGTGCCAGCTCACCATCCCCCCCGAACGCCTACGAGCAGTACTTC.

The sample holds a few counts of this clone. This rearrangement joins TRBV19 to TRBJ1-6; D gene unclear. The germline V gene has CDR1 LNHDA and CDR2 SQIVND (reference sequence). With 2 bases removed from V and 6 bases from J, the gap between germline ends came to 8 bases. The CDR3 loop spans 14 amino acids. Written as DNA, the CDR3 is TGTGCCAGTAGTATACGGGGAGTTAATTCACCCCTCCACTTT. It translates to CASSIRGVNSPLHF.

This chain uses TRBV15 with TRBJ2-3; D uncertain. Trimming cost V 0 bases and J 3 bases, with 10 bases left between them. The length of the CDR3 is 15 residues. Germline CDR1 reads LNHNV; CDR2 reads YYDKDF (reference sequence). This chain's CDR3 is CATSRDGVLTDTQYF. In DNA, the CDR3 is TGTGCCACCAGCAGAGACGGAGTACTGACAGATACGCAGTATTTT.

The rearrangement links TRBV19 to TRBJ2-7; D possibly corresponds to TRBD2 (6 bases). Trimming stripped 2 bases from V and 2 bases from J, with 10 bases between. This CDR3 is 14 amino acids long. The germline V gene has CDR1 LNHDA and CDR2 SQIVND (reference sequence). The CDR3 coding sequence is TGTGCCAGTAGTATATCGGGACTTCCCTACGAGCAGTACTTC. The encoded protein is CASSISGLPYEQYF.